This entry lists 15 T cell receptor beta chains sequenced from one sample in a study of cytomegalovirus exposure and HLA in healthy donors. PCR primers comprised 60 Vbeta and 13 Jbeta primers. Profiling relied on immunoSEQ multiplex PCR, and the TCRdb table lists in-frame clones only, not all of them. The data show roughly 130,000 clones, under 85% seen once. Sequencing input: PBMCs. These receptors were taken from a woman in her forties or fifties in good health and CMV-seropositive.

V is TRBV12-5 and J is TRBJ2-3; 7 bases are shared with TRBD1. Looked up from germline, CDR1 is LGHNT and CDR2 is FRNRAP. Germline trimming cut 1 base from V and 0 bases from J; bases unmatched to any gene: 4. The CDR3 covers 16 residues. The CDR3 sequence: CASGLGQGHSTDTQYF. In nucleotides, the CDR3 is TGTGCTAGTGGTTTGGGACAGGGACATAGCACAGATACGCAGTATTTT.

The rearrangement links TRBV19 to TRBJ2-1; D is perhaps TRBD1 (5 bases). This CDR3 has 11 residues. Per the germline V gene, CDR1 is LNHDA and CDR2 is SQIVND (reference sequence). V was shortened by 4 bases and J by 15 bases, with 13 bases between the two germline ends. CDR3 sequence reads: CASSNWQGAFF. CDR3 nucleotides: TGTGCCAGTAGTAATTGGCAGGGCGCGTTCTTC.

The CDR3 bases are TGTGCCAGCAGTGAATCGGGGTTCCACGAGCAGTACTTC. Encoded protein: CASSESGFHEQYF. The chain has TRBV25-1 and TRBJ2-7; D may be TRBD2 (5 bases). V lost 1 base and J 5 bases, leaving 9 bases between the germline ends. The CDR3 totals 13 residues. Germline assignment: CDR1 MGHDK and CDR2 SYGVNS.

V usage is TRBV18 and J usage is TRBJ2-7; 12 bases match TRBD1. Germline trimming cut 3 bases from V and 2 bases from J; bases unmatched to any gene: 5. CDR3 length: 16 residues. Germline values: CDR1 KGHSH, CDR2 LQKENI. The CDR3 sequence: CASSPPGTGGTYEQYF. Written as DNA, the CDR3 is TGTGCCAGCTCACCGCCGGGGACAGGGGGCACCTACGAGCAGTACTTC.

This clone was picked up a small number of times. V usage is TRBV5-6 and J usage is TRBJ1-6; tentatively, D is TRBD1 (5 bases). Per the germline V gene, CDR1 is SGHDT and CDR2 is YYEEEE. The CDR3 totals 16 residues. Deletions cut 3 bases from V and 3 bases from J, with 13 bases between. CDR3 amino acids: CASSYATALYNSPLHF. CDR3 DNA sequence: TGTGCCAGCAGCTATGCGACAGCCCTCTATAATTCACCCCTCCACTTT. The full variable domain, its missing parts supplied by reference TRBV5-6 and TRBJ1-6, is DAGVTQSPTHLIKTRGQQVTLRCSPKSGHDTVSWYQQALGQGPQFIFQYYEEEERQRGNFPDRFSGHQFPNYSSELNVNALLLGDSALYLCASSYATALYNSPLHFGNGTRLTVT.

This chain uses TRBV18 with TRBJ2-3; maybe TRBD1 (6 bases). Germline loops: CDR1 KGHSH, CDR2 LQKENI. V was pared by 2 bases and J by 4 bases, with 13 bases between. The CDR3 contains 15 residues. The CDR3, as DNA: TGTGCCAGCTCACCATCGCAGGGGTCCTCAGATACGCAGTATTTT. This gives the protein CASSPSQGSSDTQYF.

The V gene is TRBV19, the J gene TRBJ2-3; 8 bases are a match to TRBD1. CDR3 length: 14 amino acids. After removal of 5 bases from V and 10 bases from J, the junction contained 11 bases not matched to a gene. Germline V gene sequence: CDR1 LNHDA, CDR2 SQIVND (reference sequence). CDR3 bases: TGTGCCAGTAGTTCCCAGGGGGCGGCGAGTTCGCAGTATTTT. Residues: CASSSQGAASSQYF.

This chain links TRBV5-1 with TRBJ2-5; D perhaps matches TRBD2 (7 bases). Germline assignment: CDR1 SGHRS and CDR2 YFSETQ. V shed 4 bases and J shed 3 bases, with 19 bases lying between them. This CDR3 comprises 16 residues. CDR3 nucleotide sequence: TGCGCCAGCAGCCCCATGACAGGCCGGGGGGAAGAGACCCAGTACTTC. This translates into CASSPMTGRGEETQYF.

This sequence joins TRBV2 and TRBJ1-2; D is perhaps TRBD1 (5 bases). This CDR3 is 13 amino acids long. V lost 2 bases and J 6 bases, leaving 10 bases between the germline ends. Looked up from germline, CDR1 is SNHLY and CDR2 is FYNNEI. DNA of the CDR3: TGTGCCAGCAGTGAATGGGGCCTCGATGGCTACACCTTC. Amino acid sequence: CASSEWGLDGYTF. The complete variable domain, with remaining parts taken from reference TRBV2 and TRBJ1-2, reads EPEVTQTPSHQVTQMGQEVILRCVPISNHLYFYWYRQILGQKVEFLVSFYNNEISEKSEIFDDQFSVERPDGSNFTLKIRSTKLEDSAMYFCASSEWGLDGYTFGSGTRLTVV.

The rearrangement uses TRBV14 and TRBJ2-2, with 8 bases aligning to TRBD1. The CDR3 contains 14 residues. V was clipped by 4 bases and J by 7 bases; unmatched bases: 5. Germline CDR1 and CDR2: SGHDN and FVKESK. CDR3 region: CASSPDRAGGELFF. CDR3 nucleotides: TGTGCCAGCAGCCCGGACAGGGCTGGCGGGGAGCTGTTTTTT.

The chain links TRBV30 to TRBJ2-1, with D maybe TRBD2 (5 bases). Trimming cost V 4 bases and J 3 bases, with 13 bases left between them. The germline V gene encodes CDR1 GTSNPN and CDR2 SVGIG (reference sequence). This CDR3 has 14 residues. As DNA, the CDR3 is TGTGCCTGGAAGCGGCTGAGCCTCTACAATGAGCAGTTCTTC. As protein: CAWKRLSLYNEQFF.

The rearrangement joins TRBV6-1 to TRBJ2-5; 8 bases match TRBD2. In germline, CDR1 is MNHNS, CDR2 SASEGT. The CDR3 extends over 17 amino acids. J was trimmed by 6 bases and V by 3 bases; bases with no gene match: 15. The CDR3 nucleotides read TGTGCCAGCAGTGACATTATTCCGGGACTAGGTCCCAAGACCCAGTACTTC. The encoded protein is CASSDIIPGLGPKTQYF.

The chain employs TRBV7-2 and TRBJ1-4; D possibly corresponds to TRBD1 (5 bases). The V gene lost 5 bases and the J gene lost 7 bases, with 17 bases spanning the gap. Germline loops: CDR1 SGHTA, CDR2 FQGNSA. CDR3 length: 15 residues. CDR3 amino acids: CASSRPGLESEKLFF. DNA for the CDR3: TGTGCCAGCAGCCGGCCAGGGTTGGAAAGTGAAAAACTGTTTTTT.

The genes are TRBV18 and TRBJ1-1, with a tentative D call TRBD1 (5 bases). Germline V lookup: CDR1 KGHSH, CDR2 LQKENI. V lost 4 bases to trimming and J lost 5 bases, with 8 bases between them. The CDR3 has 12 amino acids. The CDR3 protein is CASSLKGTEAFF. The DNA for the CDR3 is TGTGCCAGCTCACTCAAGGGGACTGAAGCTTTCTTT.

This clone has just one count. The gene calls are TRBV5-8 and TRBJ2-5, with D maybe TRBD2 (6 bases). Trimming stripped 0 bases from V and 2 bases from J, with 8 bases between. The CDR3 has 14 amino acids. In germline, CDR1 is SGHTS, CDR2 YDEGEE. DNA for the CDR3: TGTGCCAGCAGCTTGGGGGGAGGTCAAGAGACCCAGTACTTC. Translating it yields CASSLGGGQETQYF.